Described below is a single T cell receptor beta chain sequence and its context. A multiplex PCR was run with 60 Vbeta primers and 13 Jbeta primers. Here immunoSEQ multiplex PCR was the method, and the copy in TCRdb shows in-frame clones only, minus some. The sample has over 150,000 clones; approximately 80% are singletons. The sample originates from a study of cytomegalovirus exposure and HLA in healthy donors. From germline, CDR1 is KGHSH and CDR2 LQKENI. Trimming took 2 bases from V and 2 from J, leaving 7 bases between them. The CDR3 has 14 residues. Source material: PBMCs. The receptor was isolated from a man under 40 in good health and CMV-seropositive. The rearrangement uses TRBV18 and TRBJ1-5, with a weak D call TRBD1 (5 bases). The CDR3 protein is CASSPEGGNQPQHF. CDR3 DNA: TGTGCCAGCTCACCAGAAGGGGGCAATCAGCCCCAGCATTTT.